Listed below are T cell receptor beta chains from one sample, sequenced in a study of blood T cell repertoires in COVID-19. Produced via immunoSEQ multiplex PCR; TCRdb's table is partial and in-frame only. This table has 140,000 or so clones, 70% to 90% appearing once. The sequencing input was peripheral blood. Receptor source: a man between 65 and 79 years old with acute or convalescent COVID-19. Both conserved end residues are part of each CDR3. The D gene is left open where the match is weak. The size of a clone is reported for some rows only, either as once, few or many, or as a class for expanded clones.

>16|TRBJ2-1|TRBD2|NA|TRBV7-7
TGTGCCAGCAGCCGTTTGGGGGAGGGCTCCTACAATGAGCAGTTCTTC
CASSRLGEGSYNEQFF
>14|TRBJ1-1|NA|NA|TRBV27
TGTGCCAGCAGGTCCACAGGCATGAACACTGAAGCTTTCTTT
CASRSTGMNTEAFF
>15|TRBJ2-2|NA|NA|TRBV5-6
TGTGCCAGCAGCTTGGATCTAGGTTGGACCGGGGAGCTGTTTTTT
CASSLDLGWTGELFF
>15|TRBJ1-1|TRBD1|NA|TRBV5-6
TGTGCCAGCAGCTCTTGGGACAGGGCGAACACTGAAGCTTTCTTT
CASSSWDRANTEAFF
>14|TRBJ2-7|NA|NA|TRBV2
TGTGCCAGCACGAAAGAGAGGAGCTCCTACGAGCAGTACTTC
CASTKERSSYEQYF
>15|TRBJ2-3|TRBD1|NA|TRBV9
TGTGCCAGCAGCCCAGAAGGGGGCCGCACAGATACGCAGTATTTT
CASSPEGGRTDTQYF
>16|TRBJ2-7|TRBD1|NA|TRBV10-1
TGCGCCAGCACCGCCCGGAGAGGACAGGAGACCTACGAGCAGTACTTC
CASTARRGQETYEQYF
>16|TRBJ2-3|TRBD2|NA|TRBV9
TGTGCCAGCAGCCCTCGGGAGGGGTCGATCGCAGATACGCAGTATTTT
CASSPREGSIADTQYF
>17|TRBJ2-1|TRBD2|once|TRBV2
TGTGCCAGCATACCATTGGTTCTAGCGGGGGGGCGCAATGAGCAGTTCTTC
CASIPLVLAGGRNEQFF
>18|TRBJ1-5|TRBD1|NA|TRBV15
TGTGCCACCAGCAGAGGGGACATGCGGGACAGAAGCAATCAGCCCCAGCATTTT
CATSRGDMRDRSNQPQHF
>21|TRBJ2-3|TRBD2|NA|TRBV2
TGTGCCAGCAGTGACCCCGGTTCGGGGACTAGCGGGAGTGGAGGCACAGATACGCAGTATTTT
CASSDPGSGTSGSGGTDTQYF
>14|TRBJ2-1|NA|once|TRBV15
TGTGCCACCAGCAGAGAAACAGCTTACAATGAGCAGTTCTTC
CATSRETAYNEQFF
>12|TRBJ1-5|TRBD1|NA|TRBV24-1
TGTGCCACCAGTACAGGGGTCCAGCCCCAGCATTTT
CATSTGVQPQHF
>12|TRBJ2-7|NA|few|TRBV10-1
TGCGCCAGCAGTGAGACAGCCTACGAGCAGTACTTC
CASSETAYEQYF
>17|TRBJ2-1|TRBD2|NA|TRBV4-2
TGTGCCAGCAGCCAAGAGGGACTAGCGGACTACAACAATGAGCAGTTCTTC
CASSQEGLADYNNEQFF
>14|TRBJ1-4|NA|NA|TRBV6-8
TGTGCCAGCAGCCATCGACAGAGAAATGAAAAACTGTTTTTT
CASSHRQRNEKLFF
>17|TRBJ2-1|TRBD2|NA|TRBV19
TGTGCCAGTAGTACTTGGGGGACTAGCGGGGTTTACAATGAGCAGTTCTTC
CASSTWGTSGVYNEQFF
>17|TRBJ1-5|TRBD1|few|TRBV3-1/TRBV3-2
TGTGCCAGCAGCCCCCACCCACCGGGACAGGGCAATCAGCCCCAGCATTTT
CASSPHPPGQGNQPQHF
>17|TRBJ2-1|NA|NA|TRBV4-1
TGCGCCAGCAGCCGGGCACGAACCGGGAGTGTGGTGAATGAGCAGTTCTTC
CASSRARTGSVVNEQFF
>15|TRBJ1-5|TRBD1|NA|TRBV6-5
TGTGCCAGCGGACAGGGGCGGAGGAGCAATCAGCCCCAGCATTTT
CASGQGRRSNQPQHF
>14|TRBJ1-1|NA|NA|TRBV28
TGTGCCAGCAGTACCCCGACAGTGAACACTGAAGCTTTCTTT
CASSTPTVNTEAFF
>13|TRBJ1-1|TRBD1|NA|TRBV28
TGTGCCAGCAGTTTGGACAGGGTAGGGCGAGCTTTCTTT
CASSLDRVGRAFF
>14|TRBJ2-7|NA|NA|TRBV19
TGTGCCAGTAGTATTGCCCAGTCTCCCCTCGAGCAGTACTTC
CASSIAQSPLEQYF
>12|TRBJ1-2|NA|NA|TRBV11-1
TGTGCCAGCAGTTCCGAGGGGGATGGCTACACCTTC
CASSSEGDGYTF
>18|TRBJ1-2|TRBD1|NA|TRBV10-2
TGCGCCAGCAGCCCAAGCCTAGGGGGCGAACCCTTTTTCGGTGGCTACACCTTC
CASSPSLGGEPFFGGYTF
>18|TRBJ2-3|TRBD2|NA|TRBV4-2
TGTGCCAGCAGCCAAGAGTGGGCGGGGGGGCCTGGCCCAGATACGCAGTATTTT
CASSQEWAGGPGPDTQYF
>15|TRBJ2-1|TRBD1|NA|TRBV5-1
TGCGCCAGCAGCTTGGGACAGGGATTCTACAATGAGCAGTTCTTC
CASSLGQGFYNEQFF
>14|TRBJ1-1|TRBD1|NA|TRBV19
TGTGCCAGTAAGATTACAGGGGTGGCCACTGAAGCTTTCTTT
CASKITGVATEAFF
>15|TRBJ1-2|TRBD1|NA|TRBV5-5
TGTGCCAGTGGACAGGGGGCTGTCCAGATCGGCGGCTACACCTTC
CASGQGAVQIGGYTF
>15|TRBJ1-1|TRBD1|few|TRBV10-2
TGCGCCAGCGGGAACGCCGGGACAGGGAACACTGAAGCTTTCTTT
CASGNAGTGNTEAFF
>15|TRBJ1-4|NA|NA|TRBV2
TGTGCCAGCAGAGATACCTATTCGTCTAATGAAAAACTGTTTTTT
CASRDTYSSNEKLFF
>16|TRBJ1-5|NA|NA|TRBV27
TGTGCCAGCAGTTTATCAGCGACAGTTAGCAATCAGCCCCAGCATTTT
CASSLSATVSNQPQHF
>17|TRBJ1-3|TRBD1|NA|TRBV5-1
TGCGCCAGCAGCTTGGGACAGGGCCTTAGCTCTGGAAACACCATATATTTT
CASSLGQGLSSGNTIYF
>16|TRBJ2-1|TRBD2|NA|TRBV4-1
TGCGCCAGCAGCCAAGGGGGTCCAGCGGGAGGTCTTGAGCAGTTCTTC
CASSQGGPAGGLEQFF
>12|TRBJ2-2|NA|NA|TRBV6-2/TRBV6-3
TGTGCCAGCAGTGAGATCACCGGGGAGCTGTTTTTT
CASSEITGELFF
>12|TRBJ1-1|NA|NA|TRBV7-2
TGTGCCAGCAGCTTAAGCAACACTGAAGCTTTCTTT
CASSLSNTEAFF
>18|TRBJ1-3|NA|NA|TRBV7-2
TGTGCCAGCAGCCTCGGACAATTTTCAATAAGCTCTGGAAACACCATATATTTT
CASSLGQFSISSGNTIYF
>14|TRBJ2-1|NA|NA|TRBV5-1
TGCGCCAGCAGCGTGAGCGGAGCCTACAATGAGCAGTTCTTC
CASSVSGAYNEQFF
>14|TRBJ2-1|TRBD1|NA|TRBV6-5
TGTGCCACCAACGCGTCCAGGGGGTACAATGAGCAGTTCTTC
CATNASRGYNEQFF
>15|TRBJ2-1|TRBD1|NA|TRBV24-1
TGTGCCACCAGTGTAACCGGGACAGGCTACAATGAGCAGTTCTTC
CATSVTGTGYNEQFF
>13|TRBJ1-6|NA|NA|TRBV5-1
TGCGCCAGCAGCGAAAAGGACGGAGGGGACCTCCACTTT
CASSEKDGGDLHF
>13|TRBJ2-5|TRBD1|NA|TRBV10-2
TGCGCCAGCAATGCAGGGGGCACAGAGACCCAGTACTTC
CASNAGGTETQYF
>14|TRBJ2-1|TRBD2|NA|TRBV10-1
TGCGCCAGCAGTGTCGGAGGAGCGAGCGGGAGGAGGTTCTTC
CASSVGGASGRRFF
>14|TRBJ1-6|NA|NA|TRBV10-3
TGTGCCATCAGTGTTGAGGGAGGTTCGTCACCCCTCCACTTT
CAISVEGGSSPLHF
>14|TRBJ1-4|NA|NA|TRBV28
TGTGCCAGCAGGCCCGGACAGTTTAATGAAAAACTGTTTTTT
CASRPGQFNEKLFF